Listed here is a single TCR beta chain. Per the germline V gene, CDR1 is KGHDR and CDR2 is SFDVKD. V lost 3 bases and J 6 bases, leaving 10 bases between the germline ends. This CDR3 spans 13 amino acids. These data are taken from a study of blood T cell repertoires in COVID-19. Study background: Material from acute and convalescent COVID-19 was sourced from the United States, Italy and Spain. Sources were T cells, B-cell-depleted T cells, or PBMCs; the material itself was cDNA or gDNA.

Per the original methods: Reference gene primer amplification yielded estimated nucleated cell counts. Clones were read by immunoSEQ multiplex PCR, and TCRdb kept only the in-frame ones, dropping some. The V and J calls and clone size are taken from that table; D and trimming were inferred from the DNA. The data contain a few hundred thousand clones, around 87% of them singletons. Material: peripheral blood. The TCR sequence derives from a woman between 45 and 65 years old with active or convalescent COVID-19. J is TRBJ1-1 and V is TRBV24-1; D unclear. The CDR3, as DNA: TGTGCCACCAGTGATGCTAAACTGGCTGAAGCTTTCTTT. Its translation: CATSDAKLAEAFF.